This T cell receptor beta chain comes out of a study of blood T cell repertoires in COVID-19. Germline V lookup: CDR1 SEHNR, CDR2 FQNEAQ (reference sequence). CDR3 length equals 16 residues. Trimming took 3 bases from V and 5 from J, leaving 17 bases between them. Profiled with immunoSEQ multiplex PCR; TCRdb holds only in-frame clones, not every one. The sample holds more than 75,000 clones, about four fifths seen once. The chain has TRBV7-9 and TRBJ2-1, with D hard to call. This TCR came from a human donor in a cohort sampled during active COVID-19. Sequences were obtained from peripheral blood. The CDR3 sequence: CASSFTLGYSHNEQFF. The CDR3, as DNA: TGTGCCAGCAGCTTTACCCTAGGCTATAGCCACAATGAGCAGTTCTTC.